This T cell receptor (beta chain) stems from a study of regulatory T cells in long-lasting Graves disease. Building the TCR beta libraries relied on iRepertoire HTBI primers, and CDR3 regions underwent Arm-PCR. TCRdb reanalysed the multiplex PCR reads using MiXCR and keeps one entry per CDR3 protein. The sample consists of some 220,000 distinct CDR3 sequences, roughly 18% of them appearing once. The CDR3 totals 11 residues. V was trimmed by 6 bases and J by 6 bases, leaving 8 bases between them. Germline loops: CDR1 MNHNS, CDR2 SASEGT. The time point: newly diagnosed GD, antithyroid drugs for less than 3 months. PBMC-extracted RNA yielded the TCR library. This clonotype occurred many times. These data were also reused for a study on T cells in Graves' hyperthyroidism and ophthalmopathy. From that second work: Diagnostic assessment was based on clinical symptoms, serum thyroxine and TRAb, thyroid ultrasound and orbital computed tomography. HTBI primers drove first-round RT-PCR of the TCR CDR3.

Sequenced here: peripheral blood mononuclear cells (PBMCs), sampled at new diagnosis, from a patient treated with antithyroid drugs. The clonotype originates from a woman under 40 with Graves disease. This chain joins TRBV6-1 and TRBJ1-1; perhaps TRBD1 as D (6 bases). In nucleotides, the CDR3 is TGTGCCAGCAGCGGACAGTCTGAAGCTTTCTTT. This codes for CASSGQSEAFF.